This TCR beta chain was sequenced in a study of cytomegalovirus exposure and HLA in healthy donors. This clone was observed a handful of times. Its antigen remains unidentified. Findings of the study overall: In a later analysis, a genetic analysis reported fewer productive-TCR N-insertions in an Asian-associated ancestry cluster than the cohort average. In most subjects, TCR beta sequences reportedly gave accurate predictions of HLA-A and HLA-B alleles. Some V segments, including TRBV6-2 and TRBV6-3, were excluded as indistinguishable.

CDR1 and CDR2 from the germline V gene are SGHTA and FQGNSA. There are 17 residues in the CDR3. The PCR employed 60 Vbeta primers together with 13 Jbeta primers. Sequenced by immunoSEQ multiplex PCR; TCRdb stores in-frame clones only, minus some. This sample has 55,000 to 75,000 clones, with about 77% found just once. This receptor was obtained from a man aged 25 to 40 in good health and CMV-seropositive. V is TRBV7-2 and J is TRBJ2-5, with 10 bases matching TRBD2. The DNA end is a closer match to TRBJ2-7, so the J assignment may be wrong. Sequencing input: PBMCs. DNA for the CDR3: TGTGCCAGCAGCTTACGTGTCTCTAGCGGGGGAATCTACGAGCAGTACTTC. This gives the protein CASSLRVSSGGIYEQYF.